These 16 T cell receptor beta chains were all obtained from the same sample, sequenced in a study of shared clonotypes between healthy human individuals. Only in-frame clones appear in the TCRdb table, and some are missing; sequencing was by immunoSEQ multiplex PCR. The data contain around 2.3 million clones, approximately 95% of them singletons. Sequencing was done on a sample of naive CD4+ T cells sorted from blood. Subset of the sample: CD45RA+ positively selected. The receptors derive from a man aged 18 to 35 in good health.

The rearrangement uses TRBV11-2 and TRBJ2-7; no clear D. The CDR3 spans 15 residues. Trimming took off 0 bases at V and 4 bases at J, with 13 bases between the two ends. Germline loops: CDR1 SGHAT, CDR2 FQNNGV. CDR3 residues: CASSLDHAVGYEQYF. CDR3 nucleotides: TGTGCCAGCAGCTTAGATCATGCGGTCGGGTACGAGCAGTACTTC.

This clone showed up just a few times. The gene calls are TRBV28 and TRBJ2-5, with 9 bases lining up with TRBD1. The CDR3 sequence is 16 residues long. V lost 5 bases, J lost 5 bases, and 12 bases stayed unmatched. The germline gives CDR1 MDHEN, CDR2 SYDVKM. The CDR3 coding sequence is TGTGCCAGCAGTATACGAGGAACAGGGGGCCGCGAGACCCAGTACTTC. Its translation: CASSIRGTGGRETQYF.

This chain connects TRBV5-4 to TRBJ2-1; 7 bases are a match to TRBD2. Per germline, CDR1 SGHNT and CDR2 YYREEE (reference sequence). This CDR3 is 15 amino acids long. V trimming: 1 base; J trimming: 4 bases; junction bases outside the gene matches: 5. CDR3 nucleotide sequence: TGTGCCAGCAGCTTGTGGGAGGGCTCGTACAATGAGCAGTTCTTC. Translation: CASSLWEGSYNEQFF.

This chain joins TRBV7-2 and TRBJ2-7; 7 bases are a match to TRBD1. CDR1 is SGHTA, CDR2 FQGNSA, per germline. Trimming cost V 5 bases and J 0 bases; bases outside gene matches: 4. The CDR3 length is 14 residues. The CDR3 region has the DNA TGTGCCAGCAGCCCGGGACAGAGCTCCTACGAGCAGTACTTC. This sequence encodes CASSPGQSSYEQYF.

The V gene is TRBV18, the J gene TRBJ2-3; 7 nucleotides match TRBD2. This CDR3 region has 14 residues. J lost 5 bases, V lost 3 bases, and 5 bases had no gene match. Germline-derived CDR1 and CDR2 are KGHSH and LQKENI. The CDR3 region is CASSPTSRKDTQYF. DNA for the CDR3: TGTGCCAGCTCACCGACTAGCAGAAAAGATACGCAGTATTTT.

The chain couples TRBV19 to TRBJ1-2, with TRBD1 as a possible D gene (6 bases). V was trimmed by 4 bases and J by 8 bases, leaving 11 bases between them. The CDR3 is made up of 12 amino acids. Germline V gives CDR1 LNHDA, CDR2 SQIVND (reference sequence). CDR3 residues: CASSTTGRGYTF. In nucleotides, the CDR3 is TGTGCCAGTAGTACAACAGGGAGGGGCTACACCTTC.

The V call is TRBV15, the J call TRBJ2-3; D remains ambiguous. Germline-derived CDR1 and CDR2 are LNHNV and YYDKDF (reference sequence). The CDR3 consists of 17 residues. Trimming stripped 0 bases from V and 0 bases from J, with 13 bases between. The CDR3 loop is CATSRDGGQASTDTQYF. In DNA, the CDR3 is TGTGCCACCAGCAGAGATGGTGGGCAGGCAAGCACAGATACGCAGTATTTT.

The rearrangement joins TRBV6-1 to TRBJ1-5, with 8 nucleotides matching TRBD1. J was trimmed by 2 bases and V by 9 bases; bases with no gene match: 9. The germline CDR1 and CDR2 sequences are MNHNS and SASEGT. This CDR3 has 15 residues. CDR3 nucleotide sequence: TGTGCCAGTCGGACAGGGCGATTCGGCAATCAGCCCCAGCATTTT. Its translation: CASRTGRFGNQPQHF.

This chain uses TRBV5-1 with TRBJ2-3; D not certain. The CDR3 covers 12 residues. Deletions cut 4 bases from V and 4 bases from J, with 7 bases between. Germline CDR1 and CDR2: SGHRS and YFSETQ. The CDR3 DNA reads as TGCGCCAGCAGCCACGCGTCAGATACGCAGTATTTT. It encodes CASSHASDTQYF.

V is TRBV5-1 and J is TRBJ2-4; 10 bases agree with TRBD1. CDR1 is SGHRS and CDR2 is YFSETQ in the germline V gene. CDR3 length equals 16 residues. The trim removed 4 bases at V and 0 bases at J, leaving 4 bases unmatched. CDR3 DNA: TGCGCCAGCAGCGCGGGACAGGGGAAAGCCAAAAACATTCAGTACTTC. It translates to CASSAGQGKAKNIQYF.

CDR3 sequence (DNA): TGTGCCAGCAGTGATTCCGGACTTGGCACAGATACGCAGTATTTT. Protein sequence: CASSDSGLGTDTQYF. The chain couples TRBV6-1 to TRBJ2-3; TRBD2 is a possible D gene (5 bases). Germline V CDR1 and CDR2: MNHNS, SASEGT. V gave up 3 bases and J gave up 1 base, with 11 bases separating them. The CDR3 is made up of 15 amino acids.

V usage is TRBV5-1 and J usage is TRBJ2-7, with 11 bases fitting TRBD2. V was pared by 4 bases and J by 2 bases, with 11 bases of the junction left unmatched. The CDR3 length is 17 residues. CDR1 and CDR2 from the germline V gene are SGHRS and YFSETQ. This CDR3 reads CASSRGTSGGTPYEQYF. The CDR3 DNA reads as TGCGCCAGCAGCCGAGGGACTAGCGGAGGTACCCCCTACGAGCAGTACTTC.

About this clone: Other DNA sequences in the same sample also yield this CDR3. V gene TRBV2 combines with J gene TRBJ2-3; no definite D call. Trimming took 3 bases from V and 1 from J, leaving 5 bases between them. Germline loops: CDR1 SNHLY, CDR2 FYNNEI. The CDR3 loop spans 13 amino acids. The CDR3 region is CASSETGTDTQYF. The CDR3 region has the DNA TGTGCCAGCAGTGAGACTGGCACAGATACGCAGTATTTT.

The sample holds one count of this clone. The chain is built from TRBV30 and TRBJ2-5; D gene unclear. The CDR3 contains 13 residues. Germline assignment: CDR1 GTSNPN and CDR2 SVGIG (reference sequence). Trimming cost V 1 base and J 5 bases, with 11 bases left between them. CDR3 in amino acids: CAWSGSVRETQYF. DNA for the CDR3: TGTGCCTGGAGTGGGAGCGTAAGGGAGACCCAGTACTTC. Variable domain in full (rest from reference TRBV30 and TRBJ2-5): SQTIHQWPATLVQPVGSPLSLECTVEGTSNPNLYWYRQAAGRGLQLLFYSVGIGQISSEVPQNLSASRPQDRQFILSSKKLLLSDSGFYLCAWSGSVRETQYFGPGTRLLVL.

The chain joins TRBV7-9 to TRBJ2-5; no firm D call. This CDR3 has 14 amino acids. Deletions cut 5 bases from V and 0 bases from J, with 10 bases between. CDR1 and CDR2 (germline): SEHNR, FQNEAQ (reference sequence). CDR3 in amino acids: CASSLSSYQETQYF. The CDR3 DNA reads TGTGCCAGCAGCCTAAGCTCGTACCAAGAGACCCAGTACTTC.

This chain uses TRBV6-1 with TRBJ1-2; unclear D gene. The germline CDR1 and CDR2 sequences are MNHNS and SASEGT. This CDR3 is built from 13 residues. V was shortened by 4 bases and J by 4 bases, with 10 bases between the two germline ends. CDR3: CASSANILYGYTF. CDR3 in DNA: TGTGCCAGCAGTGCCAACATTCTCTATGGCTACACCTTC.